The rows below give T cell receptor beta chains drawn from one sample of a study of shared clonotypes between healthy human individuals. The table came from immunoSEQ multiplex PCR; TCRdb's copy has only in-frame clones and leaves some out. This sample carries some 630,000 clones, 96% of them seen once, and the ten largest clones take about 0.12%. Sample: naive CD8+ T cells sorted from blood. The receptors come from a woman younger than 45 in good health. The CDR3 runs from the conserved cysteine through the conserved F or W. D genes are given only for firm matches. Clone size is stated in some rows and not others, as once, few, many or a class when expanded.

v_gene: TRBV4-1; abundance: NA; d_gene: NA; j_gene: TRBJ2-7; CDR3nt: TGCGCCAGCAGCCAAGAAGTCTCCGGTATCTACGAGCAGTACTTC; CDR3aa: CASSQEVSGIYEQYF
v_gene: TRBV19; abundance: once; d_gene: NA; j_gene: TRBJ1-1; CDR3nt: TGTGCCAGTAGTATACTGCCGGTTTGGGGGGAAGCTTTCTTT; CDR3aa: CASSILPVWGEAFF
v_gene: TRBV5-4; abundance: NA; d_gene: TRBD1; j_gene: TRBJ1-2; CDR3nt: TGTGCCAGCAGCTTAGGCAGGGGGCTCGATGGCTATGGCTACACCTTC; CDR3aa: CASSLGRGLDGYGYTF
v_gene: TRBV11-1; abundance: NA; d_gene: NA; j_gene: TRBJ1-2; CDR3nt: TGTGCCAGCAGCCTACCGCGGCCGGATGGCTACACCTTC; CDR3aa: CASSLPRPDGYTF
v_gene: TRBV7-9; abundance: NA; d_gene: NA; j_gene: TRBJ2-7; CDR3nt: TGTGCCAGCAGCTCCCACCCGACCTACGAGCAGTACTTC; CDR3aa: CASSSHPTYEQYF
v_gene: TRBV28; abundance: once; d_gene: NA; j_gene: TRBJ2-7; CDR3nt: TGTGCCAGTAGCATGGTGGGGACTGACGGCGAGCAGTACTTC; CDR3aa: CASSMVGTDGEQYF
v_gene: TRBV9; abundance: NA; d_gene: TRBD1; j_gene: TRBJ1-2; CDR3nt: TGTGCCAGCAGCCCGGAGGACAGGGAAATATCGTATGGCTACACCTTC; CDR3aa: CASSPEDREISYGYTF
v_gene: TRBV7-9; abundance: NA; d_gene: TRBD2; j_gene: TRBJ2-3; CDR3nt: TGTGCCAGCAGCCCTACTAGCGCGTCCACAGATACGCAGTATTTT; CDR3aa: CASSPTSASTDTQYF
v_gene: TRBV5-5; abundance: NA; d_gene: NA; j_gene: TRBJ2-2; CDR3nt: TGTGCCAGCAGCTTTTACACCGGGGAGCTGTTTTTT; CDR3aa: CASSFYTGELFF
v_gene: TRBV4-2; abundance: NA; d_gene: NA; j_gene: TRBJ1-1; CDR3nt: TGTGCCAGCAGCCAAGTAGGAAAGAACACTGAAGCTTTCTTT; CDR3aa: CASSQVGKNTEAFF
v_gene: TRBV6-6; abundance: NA; d_gene: TRBD2; j_gene: TRBJ2-1; CDR3nt: TGTGCCAGCTCACAAGCTAGCGGAATTTACAATGAGCAGTTCTTC; CDR3aa: CASSQASGIYNEQFF
v_gene: TRBV5-1; abundance: NA; d_gene: TRBD2; j_gene: TRBJ2-2; CDR3nt: TGCGCCAGCAGCTGGACTGGACTAGCGGGAGCGTCCGCCGGGGAGCTGTTTTTT; CDR3aa: CASSWTGLAGASAGELFF
v_gene: TRBV10-1; abundance: NA; d_gene: TRBD2; j_gene: TRBJ2-3; CDR3nt: TGCGCCAGCAGCGAGGGACTAGCGGGAGACCCAGATACGCAGTATTTT; CDR3aa: CASSEGLAGDPDTQYF
v_gene: TRBV4-1; abundance: NA; d_gene: NA; j_gene: TRBJ2-7; CDR3nt: TGCGCCAGCAGCCTTGGCGGGACAAGGTTTGAGCAGTACTTC; CDR3aa: CASSLGGTRFEQYF
v_gene: TRBV6-5; abundance: NA; d_gene: NA; j_gene: TRBJ2-1; CDR3nt: TGTGCCAGCAGTTACGCCGGGACTCTAGGGTTCAATGAGCAGTTCTTC; CDR3aa: CASSYAGTLGFNEQFF
v_gene: TRBV7-6; abundance: NA; d_gene: NA; j_gene: TRBJ2-2; CDR3nt: TGTGCCAGCAGCTTAGCGACCCCTCGACTTCAAATATGGGACACCGGGGAGCTGTTTTTT; CDR3aa: CASSLATPRLQIWDTGELFF
v_gene: TRBV4-1; abundance: NA; d_gene: NA; j_gene: TRBJ2-7; CDR3nt: TGCGCCAGCAGTCCCGGACAGAGCTACGAGCAGTACTTC; CDR3aa: CASSPGQSYEQYF
v_gene: TRBV27; abundance: NA; d_gene: TRBD1; j_gene: TRBJ2-3; CDR3nt: TGTGCCAGCAGTTTAACGACAGGGCTATCAGATACGCAGTATTTT; CDR3aa: CASSLTTGLSDTQYF
v_gene: TRBV7-2; abundance: NA; d_gene: NA; j_gene: TRBJ2-7; CDR3nt: TGTGCCAGCAGCGTGGGGCGGTACAGCTCCTACGAGCAGTACTTC; CDR3aa: CASSVGRYSSYEQYF
v_gene: TRBV30; abundance: NA; d_gene: NA; j_gene: TRBJ1-3; CDR3nt: TGTGCCTGGAGTGTTCTAGGGGGGGACACCATATATTTT; CDR3aa: CAWSVLGGDTIYF
v_gene: TRBV4-2; abundance: NA; d_gene: NA; j_gene: TRBJ2-7; CDR3nt: TGTGCCAGCAGCCAAGATGGTAGACCAGGGCAGGGGGAGCAGTACTTC; CDR3aa: CASSQDGRPGQGEQYF
v_gene: TRBV5-4; abundance: NA; d_gene: NA; j_gene: TRBJ1-2; CDR3nt: TGTGCCAGCAGCTTGGACCAGGGATCTGTGTATGGCTACACCTTC; CDR3aa: CASSLDQGSVYGYTF
v_gene: TRBV4-1; abundance: NA; d_gene: TRBD2; j_gene: TRBJ2-2; CDR3nt: TGCGCCAGCAGCCAAGATCCCGCGGGAGGGTTTGGCGGGGAGCTGTTTTTT; CDR3aa: CASSQDPAGGFGGELFF
v_gene: TRBV4-1; abundance: once; d_gene: TRBD2; j_gene: TRBJ2-7; CDR3nt: TGCGCCAGCAGCCACCGGACTAGCGGGCAGACCTACGAGCAGTACTTC; CDR3aa: CASSHRTSGQTYEQYF
v_gene: TRBV6-5; abundance: NA; d_gene: NA; j_gene: TRBJ2-3; CDR3nt: TGTGCCAGCAATCCCCTGGGGGTTTTCGATACGCAGTATTTT; CDR3aa: CASNPLGVFDTQYF
v_gene: TRBV10-2; abundance: NA; d_gene: NA; j_gene: TRBJ2-1; CDR3nt: TGCGCCACCTCGGGACTCCCCTACAATGAGCAGTTCTTC; CDR3aa: CATSGLPYNEQFF
v_gene: TRBV28; abundance: once; d_gene: TRBD1; j_gene: TRBJ1-2; CDR3nt: TGTGCCAGCAGTTTTGGGACAGGGGGCTTCTATGGCTACACCTTC; CDR3aa: CASSFGTGGFYGYTF
v_gene: TRBV27; abundance: NA; d_gene: TRBD2; j_gene: TRBJ2-7; CDR3nt: TGTGCCAGCAGTTTAAGTAGCGGGACCTACGAGCAGTACTTC; CDR3aa: CASSLSSGTYEQYF
v_gene: TRBV6-1; abundance: NA; d_gene: NA; j_gene: TRBJ2-2; CDR3nt: TGTGCCAGCAATTTGGGACTCCTGACTGCCGGGGAGCTGTTTTTT; CDR3aa: CASNLGLLTAGELFF
v_gene: TRBV11-2; abundance: once; d_gene: NA; j_gene: TRBJ2-1; CDR3nt: TGTGCCAGCAGCTTAGATAATGTTCCATACAATGAGCAGTTCTTC; CDR3aa: CASSLDNVPYNEQFF
v_gene: TRBV5-4; abundance: NA; d_gene: TRBD2; j_gene: TRBJ2-7; CDR3nt: TGTGCCAGCAGCTTGGATGGCGGGAGTTCCTACGAGCAGTACTTC; CDR3aa: CASSLDGGSSYEQYF
v_gene: TRBV5-6; abundance: NA; d_gene: NA; j_gene: TRBJ2-5; CDR3nt: TGTGCCAGCAGCTTAGCGGCGGAGACCCAGTACTTC; CDR3aa: CASSLAAETQYF
v_gene: TRBV5-8; abundance: NA; d_gene: TRBD2; j_gene: TRBJ2-1; CDR3nt: TGTGCCAGCAGCGCGGGACTAGGCACCTACAATGAGCAGTTCTTC; CDR3aa: CASSAGLGTYNEQFF
v_gene: TRBV27; abundance: NA; d_gene: NA; j_gene: TRBJ1-5; CDR3nt: TGTGCCAGCAGTAGAGGGAGATATCAGCCCCAGCATTTT; CDR3aa: CASSRGRYQPQHF
v_gene: TRBV27; abundance: once; d_gene: TRBD1; j_gene: TRBJ2-7; CDR3nt: TGTGCCAGCAGTCCCCGGACAGGGGGGCACTACGAGCAGTACTTC; CDR3aa: CASSPRTGGHYEQYF
v_gene: TRBV5-8; abundance: NA; d_gene: NA; j_gene: TRBJ2-6; CDR3nt: TGTGCCAGCAGCTTGGCCAACTTACGGGCCAACGTCCTGACTTTC; CDR3aa: CASSLANLRANVLTF
v_gene: TRBV30; abundance: NA; d_gene: NA; j_gene: TRBJ1-2; CDR3nt: TGTGCCTGGAGAGCAGGTACTAACTATGGCTACACCTTC; CDR3aa: CAWRAGTNYGYTF
v_gene: TRBV6-1; abundance: NA; d_gene: NA; j_gene: TRBJ1-4; CDR3nt: TGTGCCAGCGGGGGGTCAACTAATGAAAAACTGTTTTTT; CDR3aa: CASGGSTNEKLFF
v_gene: TRBV28; abundance: NA; d_gene: NA; j_gene: TRBJ2-2; CDR3nt: TGTGCCACCCGACAGATAACGAACACCGGGGAGCTGTTTTTT; CDR3aa: CATRQITNTGELFF
v_gene: TRBV7-2; abundance: NA; d_gene: TRBD1; j_gene: TRBJ1-2; CDR3nt: TGTGCCAGCAGCTTAGTGACAGGGGGAGGCTATGGCTACACCTTC; CDR3aa: CASSLVTGGGYGYTF
v_gene: TRBV10-3; abundance: NA; d_gene: NA; j_gene: TRBJ2-3; CDR3nt: TGTGCCATCAGGTCCGCAGATACGCAGTATTTT; CDR3aa: CAIRSADTQYF
v_gene: TRBV28; abundance: NA; d_gene: NA; j_gene: TRBJ2-7; CDR3nt: TGTGCCAGCAGTTTTCAACCCTCGAGCTACGAGCAGTACTTC; CDR3aa: CASSFQPSSYEQYF
v_gene: TRBV5-6; abundance: NA; d_gene: NA; j_gene: TRBJ1-1; CDR3nt: TGTGCCAGCAGTAGAGGGCAGGAAGCTTTCTTT; CDR3aa: CASSRGQEAFF
v_gene: TRBV6-1; abundance: NA; d_gene: NA; j_gene: TRBJ1-2; CDR3nt: TGTGCCAGCAGTGAATTCGGAGGAAGAAACTATGGCTACACCTTC; CDR3aa: CASSEFGGRNYGYTF
v_gene: TRBV19; abundance: NA; d_gene: NA; j_gene: TRBJ2-2; CDR3nt: TGTGCCAGTAATCCGTGGGAGAGGACCGGGGAGCTGTTTTTT; CDR3aa: CASNPWERTGELFF
v_gene: TRBV30; abundance: NA; d_gene: TRBD2; j_gene: TRBJ2-5; CDR3nt: TGTGCCTGGAGTGGCGGAGCGGGAGGGACCCAAGAGACCCAGTACTTC; CDR3aa: CAWSGGAGGTQETQYF
v_gene: TRBV27; abundance: NA; d_gene: TRBD2; j_gene: TRBJ2-1; CDR3nt: TGTGCCAGCAGTTTGCGGGGGTACAATGAGCAGTTCTTC; CDR3aa: CASSLRGYNEQFF
v_gene: TRBV28; abundance: NA; d_gene: NA; j_gene: TRBJ1-1; CDR3nt: TGTGCCAGCACTTTGTCCAGACTAATGATTACTGAAGCTTTCTTT; CDR3aa: CASTLSRLMITEAFF
v_gene: TRBV29-1; abundance: NA; d_gene: TRBD2; j_gene: TRBJ2-5; CDR3nt: TGCAGCGTTGAATGGGCTAGCGGGGAGTTCCAAGAGACCCAGTACTTC; CDR3aa: CSVEWASGEFQETQYF
v_gene: TRBV30; abundance: NA; d_gene: NA; j_gene: TRBJ2-5; CDR3nt: TGTGCCTGGAGGAGGGCAGGACAAGAGACCCAGTACTTC; CDR3aa: CAWRRAGQETQYF
v_gene: TRBV27; abundance: NA; d_gene: NA; j_gene: TRBJ2-7; CDR3nt: TGTGCCAGCAGTTTATCAGTAGCCTGGGACGAGCAGTACTTC; CDR3aa: CASSLSVAWDEQYF
v_gene: TRBV9; abundance: NA; d_gene: NA; j_gene: TRBJ1-1; CDR3nt: TGTGCCAGCAGCGCTCCGGGACGGGACACTGAAGCTTTCTTT; CDR3aa: CASSAPGRDTEAFF
v_gene: TRBV13; abundance: NA; d_gene: TRBD2; j_gene: TRBJ2-5; CDR3nt: TGTGCCAGCAGCTTAGGGACTAGCGGGCGTTTTGAGACCCAGTACTTC; CDR3aa: CASSLGTSGRFETQYF
v_gene: TRBV4-2; abundance: NA; d_gene: NA; j_gene: TRBJ2-4; CDR3nt: TGTGCCAGCAGCACGCGACTCAAAAACATTCAGTACTTC; CDR3aa: CASSTRLKNIQYF
v_gene: TRBV9; abundance: NA; d_gene: TRBD1; j_gene: TRBJ1-3; CDR3nt: TGTGCCAGCAGCGAGGGAGGATGGCCGGGACAGGGGGCGAACACCATATATTTT; CDR3aa: CASSEGGWPGQGANTIYF
v_gene: TRBV5-4; abundance: NA; d_gene: TRBD1; j_gene: TRBJ1-3; CDR3nt: TGTGCCAGCAGCTTGGGGACAGGGGTTTACTCTGGAAACACCATATATTTT; CDR3aa: CASSLGTGVYSGNTIYF
v_gene: TRBV9; abundance: NA; d_gene: TRBD1; j_gene: TRBJ2-7; CDR3nt: TGTGCCAGCAGCGTAGGGGACAGGGGATCTTTCTACGAGCAGTACTTC; CDR3aa: CASSVGDRGSFYEQYF